The 9 T cell receptor beta chains below were found in one sample sequenced in a study of blood T cell repertoires in COVID-19 (dated by TCRdb to 2019 to 2021). The library was generated by the immunoSEQ multiplex PCR assay. TCRdb mirrors the immuneACCESS table, restricted to in-frame sequences. Some clones are absent from its copies; in checked studies, under half trace to an unresolved V gene, and the reason for the others is unknown. The sample table holds 330,000 or so clones, of which 75% to 90% were seen once. Around 4.6% of the sample is taken by the ten largest. Sequenced material: PBMCs or T cells enriched from blood (not recorded which). These receptors were taken from a man in his thirties or forties who had recovered from COVID-19.

The gene calls are TRBV5-4 and TRBJ2-5, with D unclear. CDR3 length equals 15 residues. The germline CDR1 and CDR2 sequences are SGHNT and YYREEE (reference sequence). The V end was cut by 6 bases, the J end by 2 bases, with 17 bases between. The DNA of the CDR3 is TGTGCCAGCAATATGGGTGGGCAGTCACAAGAGACCCAGTACTTC. It translates to CASNMGGQSQETQYF.

CDR3 DNA sequence: TGTGCCAGCAGTGACCAGGGGCGGCTATACGAGCAGTACTTC. It is translated as CASSDQGRLYEQYF. The chain carries TRBV2 and TRBJ2-7; D is possibly TRBD1 (6 bases). Germline CDR1 reads SNHLY; CDR2 reads FYNNEI. The V end lost 3 bases, the J end lost 4 bases, and 13 bases lay between the germline ends. This CDR3 is 14 amino acids long.

The CDR3 here is CASSGQVSNQPQHF. Written as DNA, the CDR3 is TGTGCCAGTAGTGGGCAGGTTAGCAATCAGCCCCAGCATTTT. This rearrangement joins TRBV19 to TRBJ1-5; D is ambiguous. V lost 5 bases, J lost 0 bases, and 8 bases lay in between. The CDR3 has 14 residues. Per the germline V gene, CDR1 is LNHDA and CDR2 is SQIVND (reference sequence).

The chain couples TRBV27 to TRBJ1-2; 8 positions agree with TRBD1. Trimming took 2 bases from V and 4 from J; bases not matched to a gene: 3. Looked up from germline, CDR1 is MNHEY and CDR2 is SMNVEV (reference sequence). The CDR3 loop spans 14 amino acids. The CDR3 sequence: CASSLQQGAYGYTF. Written as DNA, the CDR3 is TGTGCCAGCAGTTTACAGCAGGGGGCCTATGGCTACACCTTC.

This chain connects TRBV28 to TRBJ1-6; 7 nucleotides agree with TRBD1. Germline CDR1 is MDHEN and CDR2 is SYDVKM. The CDR3 is 19 residues long. V was clipped by 8 bases and J by 9 bases; unmatched bases: 25. The CDR3 DNA sequence: TGTGCCAGCCTGAATACTGGACAGGTTCGTCAAGGACCTGGTTCACCCCTCCACTTT. Translation gives CASLNTGQVRQGPGSPLHF.

The rearrangement uses TRBV10-1 and TRBJ2-3; 7 positions agree with TRBD1. V was clipped by 6 bases and J by 1 base; unmatched bases: 7. Germline V CDR1 and CDR2: WNHNN, SYGVQD (reference sequence). This CDR3 is built from 15 residues. For the CDR3, the DNA is TGCGCCAGCAGCCCCGACAGGGATCGCACAGATACGCAGTATTTT. As protein: CASSPDRDRTDTQYF.

The chain couples TRBV7-9 to TRBJ1-3; D is perhaps TRBD1 (6 bases). The CDR3 is 16 residues long. Germline V gene data show CDR1 as SEHNR and CDR2 as FQNEAQ (reference sequence). V dropped 5 bases and J dropped 1 base, with 15 bases sitting between them. CDR3 bases: TGTGCCAGCAGCATACAGGGTGTTCCGTCTGGAAACACCATATATTTT. Translating it yields CASSIQGVPSGNTIYF.

The J gene is TRBJ1-5, the V gene TRBV19; D not resolved. The V gene lost 1 base and the J gene lost 3 bases, with 7 bases spanning the gap. The CDR3 has 14 amino acids. Germline V lookup: CDR1 LNHDA, CDR2 SQIVND (reference sequence). Here the CDR3 reads CASSIAGPNQPQHF. CDR3 coding DNA: TGTGCCAGTAGTATAGCGGGTCCCAATCAGCCCCAGCATTTT.

This clone was detected only once. J is TRBJ2-7 and V is TRBV6-1; weak D call: TRBD1 (6 bases). Germline V gene lookup returns CDR1 MNHNS and CDR2 SASEGT. The CDR3 consists of 15 residues. V gave up 2 bases and J gave up 7 bases, with 18 bases separating them. DNA of the CDR3: TGTGCCAGCAGTGAACTCTATTGGGGACAAAGGGAGCAGTACTTC. Protein sequence: CASSELYWGQREQYF.